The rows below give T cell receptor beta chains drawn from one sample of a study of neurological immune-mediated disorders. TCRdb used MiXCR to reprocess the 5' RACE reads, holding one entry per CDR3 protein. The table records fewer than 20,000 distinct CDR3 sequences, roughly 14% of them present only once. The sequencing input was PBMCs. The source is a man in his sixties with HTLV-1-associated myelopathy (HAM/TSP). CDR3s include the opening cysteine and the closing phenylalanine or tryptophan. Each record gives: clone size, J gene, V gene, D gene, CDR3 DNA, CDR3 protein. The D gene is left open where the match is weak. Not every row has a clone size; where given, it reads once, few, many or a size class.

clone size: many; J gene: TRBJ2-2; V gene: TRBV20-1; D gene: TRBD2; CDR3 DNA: TGCAGTGCTCCGGGGGGGGGGGCTACCGGGGAGCTGTTTTTT; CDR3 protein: CSAPGGGATGELFF
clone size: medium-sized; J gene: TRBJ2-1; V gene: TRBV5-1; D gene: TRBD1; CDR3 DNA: TGCGCCAGCAGAAGTGGGACAGGGTACAATGAGCAGTTCTTC; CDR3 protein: CASRSGTGYNEQFF
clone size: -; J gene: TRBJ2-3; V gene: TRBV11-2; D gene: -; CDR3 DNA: TGTGCCAACAGCTTAGATCTGACAGATATGCAGTATTTT; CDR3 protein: CANSLDLTDMQYF
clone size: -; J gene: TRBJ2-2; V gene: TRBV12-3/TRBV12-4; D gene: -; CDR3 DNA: TGTGCCAGCACCCGAAGGAGGGACGCCGGGGAGCTGTTTTTT; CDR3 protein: CASTRRRDAGELFF
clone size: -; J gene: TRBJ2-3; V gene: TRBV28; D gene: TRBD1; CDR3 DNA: TGTGCCAGCAGTTTACCGACAGGGGCGGGAGATACGCAGTATTTT; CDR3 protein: CASSLPTGAGDTQYF
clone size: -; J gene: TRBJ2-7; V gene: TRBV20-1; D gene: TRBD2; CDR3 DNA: TGCAGTGTTGGGACTAGCGGGGGGATCCCCTACGAGCAGTACTTC; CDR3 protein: CSVGTSGGIPYEQYF
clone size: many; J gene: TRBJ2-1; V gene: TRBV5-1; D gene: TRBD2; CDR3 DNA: TGCGCCAGCAGCGGGGGACTAGCGGGGGCTACATCCTACAATGAGCAGTTCTTC; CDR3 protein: CASSGGLAGATSYNEQFF
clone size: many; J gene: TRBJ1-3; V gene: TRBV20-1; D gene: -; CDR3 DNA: TGCAGTGCTAGAGACACCCTTTCGGGGACTGGAAACACCATATATTTT; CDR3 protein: CSARDTLSGTGNTIYF
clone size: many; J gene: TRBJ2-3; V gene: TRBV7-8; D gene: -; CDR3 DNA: TGTGCCAGCAGCGCCCCGGGGCGGGAAGACACGCAGTATTTT; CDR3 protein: CASSAPGREDTQYF
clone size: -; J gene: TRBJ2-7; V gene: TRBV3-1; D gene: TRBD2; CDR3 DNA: TGTGCCAGCAGCGTGGGGGAGGGCTCGTACGAGCAGTACTTC; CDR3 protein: CASSVGEGSYEQYF
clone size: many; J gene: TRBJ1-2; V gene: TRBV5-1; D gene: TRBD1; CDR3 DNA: TGCGCCAGCAGCTCACAGGGGGGGGTTGGCTACACCTTC; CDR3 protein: CASSSQGGVGYTF
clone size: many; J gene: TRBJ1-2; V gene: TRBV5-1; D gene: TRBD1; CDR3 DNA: TGCGCCAGCAGCGAGGACAGGGCTAACTATGGCTACACCTTC; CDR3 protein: CASSEDRANYGYTF
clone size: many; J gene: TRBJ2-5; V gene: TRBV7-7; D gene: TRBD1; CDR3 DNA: TGTGCCAGCAGCTTATTCGTGGGACAGTCCGAGACCCAGTACTTC; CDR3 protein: CASSLFVGQSETQYF
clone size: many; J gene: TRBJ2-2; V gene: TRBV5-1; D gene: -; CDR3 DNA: TGCGCCAGCAGCACAGGACGGGCGAACACCGGGGAGCTGTTTTTT; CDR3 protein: CASSTGRANTGELFF
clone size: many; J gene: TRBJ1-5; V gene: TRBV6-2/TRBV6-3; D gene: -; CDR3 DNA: TGTGCCAGCAGTGCCAGGGATTTCAATCAGCCCCAGCATTTT; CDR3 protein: CASSARDFNQPQHF
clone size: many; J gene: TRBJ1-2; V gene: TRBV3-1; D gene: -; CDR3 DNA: TGTGCCAGCAGCCAAGATTGGCTCGGCTACACCTTC; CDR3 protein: CASSQDWLGYTF
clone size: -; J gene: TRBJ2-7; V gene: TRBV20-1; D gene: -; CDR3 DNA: TGCAGTGCCGTTGTGACTACCAGCTCCTACGAGCAGTATTTC; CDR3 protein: CSAVVTTSSYEQYF
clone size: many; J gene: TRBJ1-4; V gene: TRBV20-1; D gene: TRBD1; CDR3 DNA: TGCAGTGCTAGAGATGGACGGACAGGGCAGGAAAAACTGTTTTTT; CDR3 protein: CSARDGRTGQEKLFF
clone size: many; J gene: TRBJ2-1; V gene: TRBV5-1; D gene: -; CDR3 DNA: TGCGCCAGCACCGATATCCCTAGGAATGAGCAGTTCTTC; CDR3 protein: CASTDIPRNEQFF
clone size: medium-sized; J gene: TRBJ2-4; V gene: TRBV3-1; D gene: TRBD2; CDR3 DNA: TGTGCCAGCAGCCAACGTAGCGGGGGGGCCACCAAAAACATTCAGTACTTC; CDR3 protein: CASSQRSGGATKNIQYF
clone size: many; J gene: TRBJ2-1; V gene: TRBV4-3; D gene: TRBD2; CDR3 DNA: TGCGCCAGCAGCCAGGGACTAGCGGGGTTTGACGAGCAGTTCTTC; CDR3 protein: CASSQGLAGFDEQFF
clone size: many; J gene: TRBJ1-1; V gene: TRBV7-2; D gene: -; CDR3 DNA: TGTGCCAGCAGCTCAGGGGTGCGAGGTGAAGCTTTCTTT; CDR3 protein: CASSSGVRGEAFF
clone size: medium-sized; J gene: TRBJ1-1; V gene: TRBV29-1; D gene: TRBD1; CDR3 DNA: TGCAGCGTTGCCCCCTTGCCGGGACAGTTGTGGACTGAAGCTTTCTTT; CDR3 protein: CSVAPLPGQLWTEAFF
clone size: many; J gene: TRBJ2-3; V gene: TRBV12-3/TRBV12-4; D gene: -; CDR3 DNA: TGTGCCAGCAGCCCTGACGACACAGATACGCAGTATTTT; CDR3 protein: CASSPDDTDTQYF
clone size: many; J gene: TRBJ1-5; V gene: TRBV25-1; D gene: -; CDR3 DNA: TGTGCCAGCAGTGACCCTGGGGGGGCCCAGCATTTT; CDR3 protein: CASSDPGGAQHF
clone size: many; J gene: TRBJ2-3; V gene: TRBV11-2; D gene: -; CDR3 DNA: TGTGCCAGCAGCCTATTGGGGGTAGACACAGATACGCAGTATTTT; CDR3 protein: CASSLLGVDTDTQYF
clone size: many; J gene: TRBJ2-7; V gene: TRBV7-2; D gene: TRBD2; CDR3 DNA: TGTGCCAGCAGCCAGGGACTAGCGGCTTCCTACGAGCAGTACTTC; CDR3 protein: CASSQGLAASYEQYF
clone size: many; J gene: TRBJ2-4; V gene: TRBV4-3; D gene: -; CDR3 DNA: TGCGCCAGCAGCCAAGATGGGACGAGACTTAACATTCAGTACTTC; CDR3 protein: CASSQDGTRLNIQYF
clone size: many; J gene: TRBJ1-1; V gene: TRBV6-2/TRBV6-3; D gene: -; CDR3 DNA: TGTGCCAGCAGTTACGCCGGAGGGGAGGGCACTGAAGCTTTCTTT; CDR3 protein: CASSYAGGEGTEAFF
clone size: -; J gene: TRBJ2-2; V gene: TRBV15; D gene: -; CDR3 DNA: TGTGCCACCAGCAGAGATCGGGGGACCTCAGGGACCGGGGAGCTGTTTTTT; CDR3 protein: CATSRDRGTSGTGELFF
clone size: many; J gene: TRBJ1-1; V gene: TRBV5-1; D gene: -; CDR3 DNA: TGCGCCAGCAGCTGGGGGTCCTCTAGGCGGAACACTGAAGCTTTCTTT; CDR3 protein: CASSWGSSRRNTEAFF
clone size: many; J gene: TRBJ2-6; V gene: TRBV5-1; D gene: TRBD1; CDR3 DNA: TGCGCCAGCAGCTGGAGACAGGGGGCATCTGGGGCCAACGTCCTGACTTTC; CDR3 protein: CASSWRQGASGANVLTF
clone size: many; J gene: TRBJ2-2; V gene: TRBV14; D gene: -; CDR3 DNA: TGTGCCAGCAGCCGACGATACACCGGGGAGCTGTTTTTT; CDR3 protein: CASSRRYTGELFF
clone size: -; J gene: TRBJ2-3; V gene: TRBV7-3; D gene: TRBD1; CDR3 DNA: TGTGACAGCAGAAGGGACAGATTTACATATACGCAGTATTTT; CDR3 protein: CDSRRDRFTYTQYF
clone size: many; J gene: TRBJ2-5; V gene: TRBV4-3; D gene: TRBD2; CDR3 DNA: TGCGCCAGCAGCCAAGGACTAGCGGGGGCCGGGGAGACCCAGTACTTC; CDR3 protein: CASSQGLAGAGETQYF
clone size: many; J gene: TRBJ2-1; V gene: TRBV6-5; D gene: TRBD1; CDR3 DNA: TGTGCCAGCAGGTTCGACAGGGTGTCCTACAATGAGCAGTTCTTC; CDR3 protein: CASRFDRVSYNEQFF
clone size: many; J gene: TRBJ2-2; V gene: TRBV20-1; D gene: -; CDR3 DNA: TGCAGTGCTAGAGGCGGTGACACCGGGGAGCTGTTTTTT; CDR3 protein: CSARGGDTGELFF
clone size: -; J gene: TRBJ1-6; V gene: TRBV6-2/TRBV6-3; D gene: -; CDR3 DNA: TGTGCCAGCACAAAGGGGACAAGTAATTCACCCCTCAACTTT; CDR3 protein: CASTKGTSNSPLNF
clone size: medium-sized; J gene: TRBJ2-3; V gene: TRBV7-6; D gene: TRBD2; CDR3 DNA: TGTGCCAGCAGCTTAGGACTAGCGGGGGGAACGACAGATACGCAGTATTTT; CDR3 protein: CASSLGLAGGTTDTQYF
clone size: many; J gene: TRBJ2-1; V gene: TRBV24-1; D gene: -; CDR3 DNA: TGTGCCACCAGTGCCCGCCCGGAAAGCGAATACAATGAGCAGTTCTTC; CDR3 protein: CATSARPESEYNEQFF
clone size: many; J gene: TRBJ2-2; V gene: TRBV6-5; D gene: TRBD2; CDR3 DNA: TGTGCCAGCAGTTACCGAGCGGGGACTAGCGTAGGCACCGGGGAGCTGTTTTTT; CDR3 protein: CASSYRAGTSVGTGELFF
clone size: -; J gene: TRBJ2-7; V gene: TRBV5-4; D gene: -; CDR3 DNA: TGTGCCAGCAGCTTCGACAGATACGAGCAGTACTTC; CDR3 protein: CASSFDRYEQYF
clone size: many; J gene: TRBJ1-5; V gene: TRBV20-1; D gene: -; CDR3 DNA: TGCAGTGCTAGAGATCCAGGGCCCAATCAGCCCCAGCATTTT; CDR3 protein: CSARDPGPNQPQHF
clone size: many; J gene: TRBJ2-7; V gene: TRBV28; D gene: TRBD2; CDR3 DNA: TGTGCCAGCAGTATGGGAGGGATTTCCTACGAGCAGTACTTC; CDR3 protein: CASSMGGISYEQYF
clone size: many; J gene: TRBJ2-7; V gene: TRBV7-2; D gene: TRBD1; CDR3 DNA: TGTGCCAGCAGCCGGGACAGGGGGAGCTCCTACGAGCAGTACTTC; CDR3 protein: CASSRDRGSSYEQYF
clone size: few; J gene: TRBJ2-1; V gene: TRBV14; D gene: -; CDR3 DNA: TGTGCCAGCAGCCAAGAACAGGGGAGGGTTGAGCAGTTCTTC; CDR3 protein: CASSQEQGRVEQFF
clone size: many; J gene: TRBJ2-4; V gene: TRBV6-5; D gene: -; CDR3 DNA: TGTGCCAGCAGCCAAAATATGGGTACCAAAAACATTCAGTACTTC; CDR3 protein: CASSQNMGTKNIQYF
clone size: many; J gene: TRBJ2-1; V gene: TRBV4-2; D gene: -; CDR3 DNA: TGTGCCAGCAGCCAAGAGAGCGACCCCTACAATGAGCAGTTCTTC; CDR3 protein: CASSQESDPYNEQFF
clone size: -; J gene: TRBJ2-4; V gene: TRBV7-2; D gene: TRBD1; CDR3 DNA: TGTGCCAGCAGTAGAGGAGGGACAGGAAGGCTAGACATTCAGTACTTC; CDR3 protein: CASSRGGTGRLDIQYF
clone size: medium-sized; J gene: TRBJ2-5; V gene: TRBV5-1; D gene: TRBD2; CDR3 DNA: TGCGCCAGCAGCCCCGGGACTAGCGGGGGGGAAGAGACCCAGTACTTC; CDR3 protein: CASSPGTSGGEETQYF
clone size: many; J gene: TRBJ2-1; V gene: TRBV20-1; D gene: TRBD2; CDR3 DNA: TGCAGTGCTGGACTAGCGGGTCCGTTCTTC; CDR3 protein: CSAGLAGPFF
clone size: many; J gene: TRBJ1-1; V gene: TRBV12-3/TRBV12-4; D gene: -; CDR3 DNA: TGTGCCAGCAGTTTACGGCAGCTTAACACTGAAGCTTTCTTT; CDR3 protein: CASSLRQLNTEAFF
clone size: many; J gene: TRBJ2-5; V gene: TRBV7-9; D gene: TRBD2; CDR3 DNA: TGTGCCAGCATCAAAGTGGGAGGGGAGACCCAGTACTTC; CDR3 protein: CASIKVGGETQYF
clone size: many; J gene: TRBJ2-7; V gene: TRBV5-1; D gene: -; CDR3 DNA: TGCGCCAGCAGCTTGGAGGACACATTCTACGAGCAGTACTTC; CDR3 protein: CASSLEDTFYEQYF
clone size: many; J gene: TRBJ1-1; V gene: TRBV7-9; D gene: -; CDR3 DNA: TGTGCCAGCAGCCCCAACACCTTAACCCCTGAAGCTTTCTTT; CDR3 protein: CASSPNTLTPEAFF
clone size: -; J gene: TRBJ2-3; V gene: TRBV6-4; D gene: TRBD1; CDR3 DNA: TGTGCCAGCAGTGGGACAGGGGACACAGATACGCAGTATTTT; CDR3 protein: CASSGTGDTDTQYF
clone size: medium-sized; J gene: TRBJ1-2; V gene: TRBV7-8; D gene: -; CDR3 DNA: TGTGCCAGCAGCTTAGGGGACGGCTACACCTTC; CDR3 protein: CASSLGDGYTF
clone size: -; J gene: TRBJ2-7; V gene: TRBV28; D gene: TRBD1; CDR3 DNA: TGTGCCAGCAGTTGGACAGGGATGGGATACGAGCAGTACTTC; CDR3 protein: CASSWTGMGYEQYF
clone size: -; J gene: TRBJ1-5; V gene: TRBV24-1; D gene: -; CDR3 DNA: TGTACCACCAGTGATTGGGGGTCTTCGCGGCCCCAACATTTT; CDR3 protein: CTTSDWGSSRPQHF
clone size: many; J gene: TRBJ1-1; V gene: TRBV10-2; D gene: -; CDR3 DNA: TGCGCCAGCAGCTCCGGGACCCTGAACACTGAAGCTTTCTTT; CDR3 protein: CASSSGTLNTEAFF